This T cell receptor (beta chain) derives from a study of cytomegalovirus exposure and HLA in healthy donors. Note on this clone: What it binds is unknown.

Vbeta (60) and Jbeta (13) primers were used in the PCR. The table came from immunoSEQ multiplex PCR; TCRdb's copy has only in-frame clones and leaves some out. The sample lists 130,000 to 150,000 clones; roughly 73% were seen once. Findings and caveats of the study: Most subjects' HLA-A and HLA-B alleles were reportedly predicted from TCR beta sequences. In an earlier analysis, productive rearrangement rates for most beta V segments clustered near 87% or 30%. Rare TCR sequences dominated, though some public TCRs recurred in many donors. For presence/absence analyses, sequencing depth was assumed to be roughly uniform across donors.

The CDR3 loop spans 16 amino acids. Germline-derived CDR1 and CDR2 are LNHDA and SQIVND (reference sequence). Germline trimming cut 3 bases from V and 9 bases from J; bases unmatched to any gene: 12. The chain recombines TRBV19 with TRBJ2-3; TRBD1 aligns across 10 bases. The source of this sequence is a woman aged 35 to 49 in good health and CMV-seronegative. The sequenced sample was PBMCs. The CDR3 DNA is TGTGCCAGTAGTATCACACCGGGACAGGGGTCAGGGACGCAGTATTTT. Protein sequence: CASSITPGQGSGTQYF.